A single sample gave rise to the 21 T cell receptor beta chains below, sequenced in a study of blood T cell repertoires in COVID-19 (dated by TCRdb to the early 2020s). Libraries were made using the immunoSEQ multiplex PCR assay. The table was pulled from immuneACCESS by TCRdb, which kept in-frame rearrangements only. Such tables lose some clones; where checked, under half of the loss comes from unresolved V genes, and the rest has no known cause. The sample table lists nearly 250,000 clones, 86% of them with a count of one. Approximately 5.5% of the sample goes to the ten largest clones. What was sequenced was peripheral blood. The source of these receptors is a woman older than 75 with COVID-19, enrolled during active disease.

This chain uses TRBV6-5 with TRBJ2-7, with D possibly being TRBD2 (7 bases). The V gene lost 8 bases and the J gene lost 7 bases, with 15 bases spanning the gap. CDR3 size: 12 residues. The germline V gene has CDR1 MNHEY and CDR2 SVGAGI. The CDR3 reads CASGRGTGEQYF. CDR3 bases: TGTGCCAGCGGGAGGGGGACTGGAGAGCAGTACTTC.

For the CDR3, the DNA is TGTGCCAGCACGAGGGGAGGGTACGAGCAGTACTTC. It yields the protein CASTRGGYEQYF. The chain is built from TRBV11-1 and TRBJ2-7, with 7 nucleotides matching TRBD2. CDR1 SGHAT and CDR2 FQDESV come from the germline V gene (reference sequence). The J segment lost 4 bases and the V segment lost 7 bases, leaving 4 bases of the junction unmatched. The length of the CDR3 is 12 residues.

V usage is TRBV6-5 and J usage is TRBJ2-3; D gene unclear. Trimming took off 4 bases at V and 1 base at J, with 6 bases between the two ends. Germline V lookup: CDR1 MNHEY, CDR2 SVGAGI. The CDR3 sequence is 13 residues long. CDR3 bases: TGTGCCAGCAGTTTTGAGGGCACAGATACGCAGTATTTT. This gives the protein CASSFEGTDTQYF.

The CDR3 sequence is CASSQDPGAIGKLFF. CDR3 bases: TGTGCCAGCAGCCAAGATCCAGGGGCTATAGGAAAACTGTTTTTT. The chain carries TRBV3-1 (or the pseudogene TRBV3-2) and TRBJ1-4; D may be TRBD1 (6 bases). This CDR3 has 15 amino acids. V lost 0 bases, J lost 10 bases, and 15 bases lay in between. Germline CDR1 LGHDT, CDR2 YNNKEL (reference sequence).

V usage is TRBV19 and J usage is TRBJ2-2; 10 nucleotides line up with TRBD2. Germline V CDR1 and CDR2: LNHDA, SQIVND (reference sequence). The CDR3 consists of 15 residues. Trimming removed 3 bases from V and 6 bases from J; junction bases left unmatched: 4. Written as DNA, the CDR3 is TGTGCCAGTAGTATGGAGCGGGGGGGAGCCGGGGAGCTGTTTTTT. This encodes CASSMERGGAGELFF.

V is TRBV5-1 and J is TRBJ2-5; 11 bases map to TRBD2. Per the germline V gene, CDR1 is SGHRS and CDR2 is YFSETQ. The CDR3 spans 16 residues. Trimming took 3 bases from V and 2 from J; bases not matched to a gene: 6. CDR3 sequence: CASSSGASGGQETQYF. Here the CDR3 DNA reads TGCGCCAGCAGCTCGGGTGCTAGCGGGGGGCAAGAGACCCAGTACTTC.

V usage is TRBV29-1 and J usage is TRBJ2-7, with TRBD1 matching over 7 bases. This CDR3 is 13 amino acids long. With V trimmed by 5 bases and J by 0 bases, 4 bases remained unmatched. Per germline, CDR1 SQVTM and CDR2 ANQGSEA. The DNA of the CDR3 is TGCAGCGTTTCGGGGACAGACTCCTACGAGCAGTACTTC. Translated, it gives CSVSGTDSYEQYF.

The chain employs TRBV4-1 and TRBJ2-2; 8 bases line up with TRBD1. The V segment lost 0 bases and the J segment 7 bases; nucleotides outside the gene matches: 4. The CDR3 extends over 15 amino acids. Germline V CDR1 and CDR2: MGHRA, YSYEKL. The CDR3, as DNA: TGCGCCAGCAGCCAAGAGCAGGGGGCCGTCGGGGAGCTGTTTTTT. Translated, it gives CASSQEQGAVGELFF.

The rearrangement joins TRBV15 to TRBJ2-7; no firm D call. The germline gives CDR1 LNHNV, CDR2 YYDKDF (reference sequence). Between the trimmed V and J ends, which lost 1 base and 1 base, there was a span of 5 bases. The CDR3 has 13 amino acids. CDR3 DNA: TGTGCCACCAGCAGAGGAGTGTCCTACGAGCAGTACGTC. Translated, it gives CATSRGVSYEQYV.

V is TRBV19 and J is TRBJ1-1, with TRBD1 as a possible D gene (6 bases). From germline, CDR1 is LNHDA and CDR2 SQIVND (reference sequence). The ends were cut back, 6 bases at V and 2 bases at J, with 19 bases in the middle. The CDR3 loop spans 16 amino acids. CDR3 amino acids: CASRDKVQGTNTEAFF. The CDR3 bases are TGTGCCAGTAGAGACAAGGTCCAGGGGACCAACACTGAAGCTTTCTTT.

The genes are TRBV9 and TRBJ2-2; D might be TRBD2 (5 bases). Trimming shortened V by 3 bases and J by 0 bases, and 6 bases separated the two germline ends. Germline CDR1 is SGDLS and CDR2 is YYNGEE. The CDR3 consists of 14 residues. CDR3 protein: CASSARANTGELFF. In DNA form, the CDR3 reads TGTGCCAGCAGCGCGCGGGCGAACACCGGGGAGCTGTTTTTT.

This chain uses TRBV19 with TRBJ1-1; unclear D gene. Trimming stripped 6 bases from V and 8 bases from J, with 16 bases between. The CDR3 extends over 13 amino acids. The germline V gene encodes CDR1 LNHDA and CDR2 SQIVND (reference sequence). CDR3 nucleotide sequence: TGTGCCAGTAGGGTACTGGGAGAGCCCGAAGCTTTCTTT. Translation gives CASRVLGEPEAFF.

Comment on this clone: One end of the junction does not line up with germline, which may come from a read error. Other DNA sequences in this specimen translate into the identical CDR3. The CDR3, as DNA: TGTGCCAGCAGTCAAGATCTCGACAGTGAAGCTTTCTTT. Residues: CASSQDLDSEAFF. This rearrangement joins TRBV14 to TRBJ1-1; tentative D call: TRBD1 (5 bases). There are 13 residues in the CDR3. Germline V gene lookup returns CDR1 SGHDN and CDR2 FVKESK.

Details on this clone: The sample contains more than one DNA sequence encoding this CDR3. The rearrangement links TRBV7-9 to TRBJ1-1; D perhaps matches TRBD1 (5 bases). Deletions cut 5 bases from V and 1 base from J, with 8 bases between. Germline CDR1 reads SEHNR; CDR2 reads FQNEAQ (reference sequence). This CDR3 comprises 13 residues. CDR3 sequence (DNA): TGTGCCAGCAGCAGCACAGGGAACACTGAAGCTTTCTTT. This translates into CASSSTGNTEAFF.

The chain combines TRBV28 with TRBJ1-2, with D perhaps TRBD1 (5 bases). The CDR3 totals 13 residues. Germline V gives CDR1 MDHEN, CDR2 SYDVKM. Deletions cut 2 bases from V and 8 bases from J, with 12 bases between. The CDR3: CASSLAGKGGYTF. The CDR3 region has the DNA TGTGCCAGCAGTTTAGCAGGGAAGGGAGGCTACACCTTC.

The sample holds one count of this clone. For the CDR3, the DNA is TGTGCCAGCAGCCAAATGTCGATCACACGGGGGAGCAATGAGCAGTTCTTC. Amino acids: CASSQMSITRGSNEQFF. This chain connects TRBV14 to TRBJ2-1; D might be TRBD2 (6 bases). CDR3 length: 17 residues. V was clipped by 2 bases and J by 6 bases, with 20 bases between them. The germline V gene has CDR1 SGHDN and CDR2 FVKESK.

The chain uses TRBV6-4 and TRBJ2-1; 9 positions match TRBD1. The length of the CDR3 is 14 residues. CDR1 and CDR2 (germline): MRHNA, SNTAGT. The trim removed 3 bases at V and 10 bases at J, leaving 7 bases unmatched. DNA of the CDR3: TGTGCCAGCAGTGAATGGACAGGGGCCGGGGAGCAGTTCTTC. Its protein product is CASSEWTGAGEQFF.

The chain couples TRBV2 to TRBJ2-5, with 9 nucleotides matching TRBD1. The germline gives CDR1 SNHLY, CDR2 FYNNEI. The CDR3 runs to 14 residues. The V segment lost 5 bases and the J segment 5 bases; nucleotides outside the gene matches: 6. CDR3 DNA sequence: TGTGCCAGCAGTTCGGACAGGGGATTTGAGACCCAGTACTTC. Its translation: CASSSDRGFETQYF.

V and J are TRBV9 and TRBJ2-2; TRBD1 matches at 8 bases. Germline V gene sequence: CDR1 SGDLS, CDR2 YYNGEE. The CDR3 consists of 15 residues. After removal of 2 bases from V and 4 bases from J, the junction contained 4 bases not matched to a gene. The CDR3 protein is CASSVTGVGTGELFF. The DNA for the CDR3 is TGTGCCAGCAGCGTGACAGGGGTTGGCACCGGGGAGCTGTTTTTT.

This chain connects TRBV6-2 or TRBV6-3 to TRBJ2-1; TRBD1 is a possible D gene (5 bases). The V and J ends lost 4 bases and 0 bases respectively, with 10 bases between them. Germline assignment: CDR1 MNHEY and CDR2 SVGEGT. The CDR3 is 15 amino acids. In nucleotides, the CDR3 is TGTGCCAGCAGTTCCCAGGGAAGCTCCTACAATGAGCAGTTCTTC. Translation: CASSSQGSSYNEQFF.

The chain joins TRBV5-1 to TRBJ2-7; 11 bases map to TRBD1. The CDR3 loop spans 14 amino acids. V shed 4 bases, J shed 5 bases, and the junction held 5 bases outside the gene matches. Germline V CDR1 and CDR2: SGHRS, YFSETQ. This CDR3 is CASSHGTGGHEQYF. CDR3 bases: TGCGCCAGCAGCCACGGGACAGGGGGGCACGAGCAGTACTTC.